A selection of T cell receptor beta chains follows, all from one sample in a study of shared clonotypes between healthy human individuals. Clones were sequenced by immunoSEQ multiplex PCR, and TCRdb holds only the in-frame ones, with some missing. Of millions of clones in the sample, roughly 94% were seen once. The sample taken for sequencing was naive CD8+ T cells sorted from blood. Every receptor here comes from a man aged 18 to 29 in good health. CDR3s leave out the opening cysteine and the closing phenylalanine or tryptophan.

TRBJ2-2	14	TRBV27	ASSFSAGQNTGELF
TRBJ1-2	9	TRBV20-1	SAVGPNGYT
TRBJ2-2	16	TRBV10-3	AISAGQGASSIPGELF
TRBJ2-7	12	TRBV4-1	ASSQELAAYEQY
TRBJ2-2	14	TRBV5-6	ASSLEARGITGELF
TRBJ2-5	13	TRBV4-1	ASSQERGYQETQY
TRBJ1-2	13	TRBV2	ASMEPGSLLGGYT
TRBJ2-3	13	TRBV7-9	ASSSTQGRTDTQY
TRBJ2-5	14	TRBV27	ASSLSWGGSGETQY
TRBJ2-7	12	TRBV11-2	ASSLDYLTYEQY
TRBJ2-7	13	TRBV5-1	ASSLGRGHTYEQY
TRBJ2-1	10	TRBV5-1	ASSILRNEQF
TRBJ2-1	12	TRBV7-9	ASSLGQGGNEQF
TRBJ2-1	11	TRBV27	ASSFSAANEQF
TRBJ2-1	15	TRBV4-3	ASSQDRTSGGYNEQF
TRBJ2-7	13	TRBV29-1	SVVMLGTGAYEQY
TRBJ1-2	13	TRBV5-6	ASTSGTGILYGYT
TRBJ2-2	13	TRBV6-5	ASRTTGGITGELF
TRBJ2-7	13	TRBV6-1	ASSVSEDSFYEQY
TRBJ2-7	12	TRBV10-3	AISEDRGWYEQY
TRBJ2-1	11	TRBV27	ASSNRGLREQF
TRBJ2-7	12	TRBV27	ASSLHSPPGEQY
TRBJ2-7	12	TRBV5-6	ASSFPGPGYEQY
TRBJ2-7	13	TRBV2	ASTFRDRVFYEQY
TRBJ2-5	15	TRBV9	ASSAGTGGSPEETQY
TRBJ2-3	13	TRBV6-1	ASSSPGPRTDTQY
TRBJ2-7	13	TRBV10-3	AISESTSGADEQY
TRBJ2-1	13	TRBV9	ASSVDGGLYNEQF
TRBJ2-1	14	TRBV7-9	ASRRLPGDSYNEQF
TRBJ2-2	12	TRBV27	AASGDRASGELF
TRBJ2-7	12	TRBV4-1	ASSQVRSDYEQY
TRBJ2-1	12	TRBV30	AFSGTSGYNEQF
TRBJ2-7	11	TRBV9	ASSGSSPYEQY
TRBJ1-3	13	TRBV10-1	ASSEETGAGNTIY
TRBJ2-2	12	TRBV7-8	ASSPESNTGELF
TRBJ2-3	14	TRBV11-2	ASTLHPSGGTDTQY
TRBJ1-2	14	TRBV18	ASSPLGGPSNYGYT
TRBJ1-6	12	TRBV27	ASSISSYNSPLH
TRBJ2-5	15	TRBV2	ASSESPSGGFQETQY
TRBJ1-1	14	TRBV27	ASSLSAGQVSIEAF